This T cell receptor (beta chain) was obtained from a study of early T cells in non-severe SARS-CoV-2 infection. Study-level background: Sequencing was performed on bulk RNA from unsorted whole blood, leaving chains unpaired.

V was cut by 4 bases and J by 9 bases, with 17 bases left in between. Germline V gene data show CDR1 as SGHRS and CDR2 as YFSETQ. The CDR3 is 15 residues long. MiXCR, applied by TCRdb to the 5' RACE reads, yields one record per CDR3 protein. The sample holds 80,000 to 100,000 distinct CDR3 sequences, approximately 15% seen once. Sequencing was carried out using whole blood. The chain employs TRBV5-1 and TRBJ1-6; D is possibly TRBD1 (5 bases). This TCR derives from an adult who was a healthcare worker with PCR-confirmed SARS-CoV-2 infection or an uninfected control (not recorded which). The CDR3: CASSPVGGEGSPLHF. The CDR3 nucleotides read TGCGCCAGCAGCCCCGTGGGGGGGGAAGGTTCACCCCTCCACTTT.